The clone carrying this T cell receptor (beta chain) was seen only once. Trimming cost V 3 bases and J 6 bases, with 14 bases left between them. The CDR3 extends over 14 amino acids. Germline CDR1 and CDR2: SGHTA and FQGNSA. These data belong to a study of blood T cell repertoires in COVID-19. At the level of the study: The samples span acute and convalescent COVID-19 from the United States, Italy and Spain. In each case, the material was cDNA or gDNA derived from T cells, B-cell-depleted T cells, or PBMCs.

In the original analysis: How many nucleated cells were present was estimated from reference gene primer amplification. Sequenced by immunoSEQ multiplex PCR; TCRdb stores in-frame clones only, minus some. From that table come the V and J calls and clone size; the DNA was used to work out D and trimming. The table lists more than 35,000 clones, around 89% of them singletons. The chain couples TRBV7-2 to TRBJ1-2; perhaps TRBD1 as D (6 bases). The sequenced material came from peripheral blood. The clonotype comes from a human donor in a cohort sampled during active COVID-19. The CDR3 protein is CASSFYRALDGYTF. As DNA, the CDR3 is TGTGCCAGCAGCTTTTACAGGGCGCTGGATGGCTACACCTTC. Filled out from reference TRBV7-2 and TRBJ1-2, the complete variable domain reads GAGVSQSPSNKVTEKGKDVELRCDPISGHTALYWYRQSLGQGLEFLIYFQGNSAPDKSGLPSDRFSAERTGGSVSTLTIQRTQQEDSAVYLCASSFYRALDGYTFGSGTRLTVV.